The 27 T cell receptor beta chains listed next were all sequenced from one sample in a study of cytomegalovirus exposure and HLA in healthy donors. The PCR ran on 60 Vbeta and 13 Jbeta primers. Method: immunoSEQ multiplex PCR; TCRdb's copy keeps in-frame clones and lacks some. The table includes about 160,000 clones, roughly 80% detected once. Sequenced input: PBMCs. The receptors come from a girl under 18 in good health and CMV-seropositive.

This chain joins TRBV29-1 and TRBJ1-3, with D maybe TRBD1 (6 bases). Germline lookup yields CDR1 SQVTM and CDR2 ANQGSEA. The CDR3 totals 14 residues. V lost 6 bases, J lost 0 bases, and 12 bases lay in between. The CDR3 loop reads CSVVDRHSGNTIYF. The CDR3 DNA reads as TGCAGCGTCGTGGACAGACACTCTGGAAACACCATATATTTT.

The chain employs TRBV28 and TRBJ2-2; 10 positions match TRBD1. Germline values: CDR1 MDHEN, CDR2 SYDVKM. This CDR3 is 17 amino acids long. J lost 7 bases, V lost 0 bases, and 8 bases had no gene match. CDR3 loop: CASSLWGQGTGNGELFF. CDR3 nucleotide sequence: TGTGCCAGCAGTTTATGGGGACAGGGGACAGGGAACGGGGAGCTGTTTTTT. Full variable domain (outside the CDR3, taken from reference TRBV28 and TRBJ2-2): DVKVTQSSRYLVKRTGEKVFLECVQDMDHENMFWYRQDPGLGLRLIYFSYDVKMKEKGDIPEGYSVSREKKERFSLILESASTNQTSMYLCASSLWGQGTGNGELFFGEGSRLTVL.

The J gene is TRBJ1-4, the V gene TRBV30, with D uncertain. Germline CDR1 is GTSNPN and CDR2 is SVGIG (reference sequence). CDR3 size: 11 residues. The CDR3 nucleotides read TGTGCTCTAGGACTTAATGAAAAACTGTTTTTT. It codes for CALGLNEKLFF. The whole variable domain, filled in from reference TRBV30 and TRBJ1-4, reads SQTIHQWPATLVQPVGSPLSLECTVEGTSNPNLYWYRQAAGRGLQLLFYSVGIGQISSEVPQNLSASRPQDRQFILSSKKLLLSDSGFYLCALGLNEKLFFGSGTQLSVL.

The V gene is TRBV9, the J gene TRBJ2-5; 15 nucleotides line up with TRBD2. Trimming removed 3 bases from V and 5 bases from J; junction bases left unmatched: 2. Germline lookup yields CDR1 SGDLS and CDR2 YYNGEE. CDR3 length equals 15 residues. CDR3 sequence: CASSGTSGGGETQYF. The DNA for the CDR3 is TGTGCCAGCAGCGGGACTAGCGGGGGGGGCGAGACCCAGTACTTC.

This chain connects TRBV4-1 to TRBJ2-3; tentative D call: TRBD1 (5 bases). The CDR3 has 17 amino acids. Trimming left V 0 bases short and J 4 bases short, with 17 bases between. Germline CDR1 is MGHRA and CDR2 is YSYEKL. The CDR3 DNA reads TGCGCCAGCAGCCAAGATGGCGCAGGGTTCAACGCAGATACGCAGTATTTT. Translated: CASSQDGAGFNADTQYF.

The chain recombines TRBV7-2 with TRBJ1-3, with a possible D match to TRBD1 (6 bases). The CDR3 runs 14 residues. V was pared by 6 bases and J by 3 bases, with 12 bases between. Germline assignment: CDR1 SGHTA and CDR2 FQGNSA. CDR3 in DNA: TGTGCCAGCAGTACACAGGGTTTTGGAAACACCATATATTTT. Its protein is CASSTQGFGNTIYF.

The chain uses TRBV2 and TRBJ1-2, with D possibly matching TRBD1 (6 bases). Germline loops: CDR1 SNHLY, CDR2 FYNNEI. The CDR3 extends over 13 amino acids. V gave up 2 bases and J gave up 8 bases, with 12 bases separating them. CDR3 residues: CASSEIAGVGYTF. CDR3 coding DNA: TGTGCCAGCAGTGAAATAGCAGGGGTCGGCTACACCTTC.

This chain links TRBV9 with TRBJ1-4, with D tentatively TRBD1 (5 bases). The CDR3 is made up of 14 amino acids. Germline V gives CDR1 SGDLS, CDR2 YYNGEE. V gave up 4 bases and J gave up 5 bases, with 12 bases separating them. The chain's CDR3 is CASSPTAANEKLFF. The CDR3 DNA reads TGTGCCAGCAGCCCGACAGCAGCGAATGAAAAACTGTTTTTT.

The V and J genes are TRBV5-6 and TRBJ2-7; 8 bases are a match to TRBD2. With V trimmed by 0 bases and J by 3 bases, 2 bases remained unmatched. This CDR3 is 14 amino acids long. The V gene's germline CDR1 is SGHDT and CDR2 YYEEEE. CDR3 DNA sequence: TGTGCCAGCAGCTTGGGGAGCGGGAGCTACGAGCAGTACTTC. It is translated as CASSLGSGSYEQYF.

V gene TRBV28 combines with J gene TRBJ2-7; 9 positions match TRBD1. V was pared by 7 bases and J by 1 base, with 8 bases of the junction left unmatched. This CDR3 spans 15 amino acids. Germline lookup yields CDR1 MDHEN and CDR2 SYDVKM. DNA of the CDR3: TGTGCCAGCACCGGGACAGGGACTTTTTCCTACGAGCAGTACTTC. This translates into CASTGTGTFSYEQYF.

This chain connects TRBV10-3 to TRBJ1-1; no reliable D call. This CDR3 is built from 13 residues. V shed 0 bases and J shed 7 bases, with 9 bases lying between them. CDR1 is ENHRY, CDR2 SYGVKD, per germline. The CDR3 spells CAISESKSGEAFF. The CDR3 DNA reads TGTGCCATCAGTGAGTCGAAATCAGGTGAAGCTTTCTTT.

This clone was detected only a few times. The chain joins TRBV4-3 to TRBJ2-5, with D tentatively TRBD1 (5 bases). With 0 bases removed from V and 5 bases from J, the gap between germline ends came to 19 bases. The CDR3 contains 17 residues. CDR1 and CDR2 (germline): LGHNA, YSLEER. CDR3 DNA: TGCGCCAGCAGCCAAGAGGTGAAAGGCAGGGTTAGCGAGACCCAGTACTTC. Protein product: CASSQEVKGRVSETQYF.

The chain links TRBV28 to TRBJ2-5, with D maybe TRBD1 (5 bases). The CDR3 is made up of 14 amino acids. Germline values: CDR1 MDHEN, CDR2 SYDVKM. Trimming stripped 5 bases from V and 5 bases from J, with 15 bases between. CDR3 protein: CASSPPRGWETQYF. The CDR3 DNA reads TGTGCCAGCAGTCCCCCTAGGGGATGGGAGACCCAGTACTTC.

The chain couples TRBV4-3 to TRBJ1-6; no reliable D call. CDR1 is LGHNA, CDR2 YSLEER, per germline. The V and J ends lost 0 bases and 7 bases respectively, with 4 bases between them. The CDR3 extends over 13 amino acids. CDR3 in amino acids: CASSQDRNSPLHF. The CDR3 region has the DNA TGCGCCAGCAGCCAAGACAGGAATTCACCCCTCCACTTT.

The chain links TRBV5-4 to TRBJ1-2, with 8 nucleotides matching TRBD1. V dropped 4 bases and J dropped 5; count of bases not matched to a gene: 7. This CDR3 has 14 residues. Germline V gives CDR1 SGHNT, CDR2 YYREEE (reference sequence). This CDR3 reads CASSKDRDWYGYTF. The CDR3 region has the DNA TGTGCCAGCAGCAAGGACAGGGATTGGTATGGCTACACCTTC.

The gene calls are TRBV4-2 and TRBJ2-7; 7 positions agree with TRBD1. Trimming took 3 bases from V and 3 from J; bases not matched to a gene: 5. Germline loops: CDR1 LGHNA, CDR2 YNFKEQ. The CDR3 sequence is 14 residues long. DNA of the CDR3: TGTGCCAGCAGCCAGGATGACAGGGACTACGAGCAGTACTTC. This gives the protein CASSQDDRDYEQYF.

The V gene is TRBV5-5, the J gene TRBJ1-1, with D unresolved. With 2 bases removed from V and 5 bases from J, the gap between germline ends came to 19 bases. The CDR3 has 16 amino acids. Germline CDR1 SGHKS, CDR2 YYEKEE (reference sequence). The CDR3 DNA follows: TGTGCCAGCAGCTTAGTTCCTTCCCCCCTATTAACTGAAGCTTTCTTT. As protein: CASSLVPSPLLTEAFF.

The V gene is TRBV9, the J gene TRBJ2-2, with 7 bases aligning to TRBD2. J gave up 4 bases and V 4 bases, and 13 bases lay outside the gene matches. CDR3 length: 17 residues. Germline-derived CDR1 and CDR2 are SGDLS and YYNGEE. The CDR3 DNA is TGTGCCAGCAGCTCACCCCAGGGAGGGGCGGGCACCGGGGAGCTGTTTTTT. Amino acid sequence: CASSSPQGGAGTGELFF.

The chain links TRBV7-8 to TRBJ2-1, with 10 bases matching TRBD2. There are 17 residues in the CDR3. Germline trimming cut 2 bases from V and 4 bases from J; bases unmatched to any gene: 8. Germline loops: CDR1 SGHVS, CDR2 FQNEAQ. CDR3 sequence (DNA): TGTGCCAGCAGCTTAACTGCTAGCGGGAGCTTGTACAATGAGCAGTTCTTC. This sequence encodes CASSLTASGSLYNEQFF.

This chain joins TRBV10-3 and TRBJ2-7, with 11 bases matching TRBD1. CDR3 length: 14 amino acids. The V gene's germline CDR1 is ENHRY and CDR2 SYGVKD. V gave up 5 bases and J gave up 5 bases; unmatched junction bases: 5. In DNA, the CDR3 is TGTGCCATCAGTCGGACAGGGGGCGACGACGAGCAGTACTTC. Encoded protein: CAISRTGGDDEQYF.

CDR3 sequence (DNA): TGCGCCAGCAGCCTACAGGGACCCTACTACGAGCAGTACTTC. This translates into CASSLQGPYYEQYF. The chain employs TRBV5-1 and TRBJ2-7; possible D gene TRBD1, 6 bases. The V and J ends lost 4 bases and 3 bases respectively, with 14 bases between them. Per germline, CDR1 SGHRS and CDR2 YFSETQ. This CDR3 contains 14 residues.

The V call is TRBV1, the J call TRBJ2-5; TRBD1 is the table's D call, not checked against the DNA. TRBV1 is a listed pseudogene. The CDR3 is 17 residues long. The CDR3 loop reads CTSSQEGGQGAKETQYF. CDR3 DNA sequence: TGCACCAGCAGCCAAGAGGGAGGGCAGGGGGCTAAAGAGACCCAGTACTTC.

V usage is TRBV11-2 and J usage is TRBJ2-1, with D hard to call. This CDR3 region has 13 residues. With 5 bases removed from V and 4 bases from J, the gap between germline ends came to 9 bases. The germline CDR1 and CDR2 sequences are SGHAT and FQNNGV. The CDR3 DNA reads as TGTGCCAGCAGCCCGACTCCATACAATGAGCAGTTCTTC. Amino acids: CASSPTPYNEQFF.

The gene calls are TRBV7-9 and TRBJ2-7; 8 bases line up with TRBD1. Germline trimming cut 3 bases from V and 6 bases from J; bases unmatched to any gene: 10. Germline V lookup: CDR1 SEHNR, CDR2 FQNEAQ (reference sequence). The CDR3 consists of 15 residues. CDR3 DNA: TGTGCCAGCAGCTTTTCCGGGACAGGACCGGGCGAGCAGTACTTC. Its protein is CASSFSGTGPGEQYF. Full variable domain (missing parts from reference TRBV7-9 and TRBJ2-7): DTGVSQNPRHKITKRGQNVTFRCDPISEHNRLYWYRQTLGQGPEFLTYFQNEAQLEKSRLLSDRFSAERPKGSFSTLEIQRTEQGDSAMYLCASSFSGTGPGEQYFGPGTRLTVT.

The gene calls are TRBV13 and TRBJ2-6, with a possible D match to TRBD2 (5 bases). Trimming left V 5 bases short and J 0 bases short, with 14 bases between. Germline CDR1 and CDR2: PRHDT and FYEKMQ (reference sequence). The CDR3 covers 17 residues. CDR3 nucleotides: TGTGCCAGCAGCCATGGAAGCCGGGACTCTGGGGCCAACGTCCTGACTTTC. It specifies CASSHGSRDSGANVLTF.

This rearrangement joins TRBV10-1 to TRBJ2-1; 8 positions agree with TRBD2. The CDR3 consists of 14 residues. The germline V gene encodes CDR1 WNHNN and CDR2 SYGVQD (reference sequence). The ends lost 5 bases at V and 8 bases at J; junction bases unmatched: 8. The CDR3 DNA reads TGCGCCAGCAGTCGACTACTAGCGGCGGATGAGCAGTTCTTC. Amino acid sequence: CASSRLLAADEQFF.

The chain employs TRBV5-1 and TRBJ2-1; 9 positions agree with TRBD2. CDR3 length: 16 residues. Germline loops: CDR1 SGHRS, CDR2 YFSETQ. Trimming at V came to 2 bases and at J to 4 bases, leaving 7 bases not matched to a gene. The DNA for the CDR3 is TGCGCCAGCAGCTTAATAGCGGGGGAGATTTACAATGAGCAGTTCTTC. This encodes CASSLIAGEIYNEQFF.